This T cell receptor beta chain was observed in a study of blood T cells in healthy people across ages. General observations from the study: While age rose, TCR beta diversity per million T cells dropped in a roughly linear way.

On this clonotype: Its specificity is not known.

Trimming took 6 bases from V and 7 from J; bases not matched to a gene: 12. The germline CDR1 and CDR2 sequences are SGHRS and YFSETQ. The CDR3 contains 14 residues. The use of a sample-barcoded 5' primer and a J-beta primer mix characterized a second PCR of about 7 to 12 cycles. One entry per CDR3 protein results from TCRdb running MiXCR on the 5' RACE reads. The table lists over 1,200,000 distinct CDR3 sequences, roughly 59% of them singletons, with 5% to 7% in the top ten. The sequence was obtained from a man aged 18 to 29 in good health. The chain combines TRBV5-1 with TRBJ2-7; 8 nucleotides match TRBD1. Material for sequencing was blood. For the CDR3, the DNA is TGCGCCAGCACGCAGTGGACAGGGCGAGGAGAGCAGTACTTC. Protein: CASTQWTGRGEQYF.